This TCR beta chain was profiled in a study of blood T cell repertoires in COVID-19. The CDR3 extends over 17 amino acids. CDR1 SGDLS and CDR2 YYNGEE come from the germline V gene. Trimming shortened V by 0 bases and J by 0 bases, and 14 bases separated the two germline ends. Profiled with immunoSEQ multiplex PCR; TCRdb holds only in-frame clones, not every one. The sample has some 120,000 clones; roughly 86% are singletons. The source of this sequence is a woman between 45 and 65 years old who had recovered from COVID-19. The chain combines TRBV9 with TRBJ2-3; no firm D call. Sequenced: peripheral blood. The CDR3 loop is CASSVATLGRSTDTQYF. The CDR3 DNA reads as TGTGCCAGCAGCGTAGCTACCCTAGGCAGAAGCACAGATACGCAGTATTTT.